Following are 15 T cell receptor beta chains from one sample sequenced in a study of blood T cell repertoires in COVID-19. Generated by immunoSEQ multiplex PCR, the TCRdb table keeps only in-frame clones and is missing some. In the table there are 300,000 or so clones, about nine tenths of which are singletons. The sequencing sample was made of PBMCs or T cells enriched from blood (not recorded which). The origin of the receptors is a woman between 45 and 60 years old who had been exposed to COVID-19.

J is TRBJ2-2 and V is TRBV7-8; 10 bases align to TRBD2. The CDR3 totals 16 residues. J was trimmed by 1 base and V by 6 bases; bases with no gene match: 5. Per the germline V gene, CDR1 is SGHVS and CDR2 is FQNEAQ. As DNA, the CDR3 is TGTGCCAGCAGTCGCGCTAGCGGGGGGAACACCGGGGAGCTGTTTTTT. Protein: CASSRASGGNTGELFF.

The chain employs TRBV5-1 and TRBJ1-4; D uncertain. V shed 0 bases and J shed 6 bases, with 3 bases lying between them. The CDR3 is 12 residues long. Germline V gene sequence: CDR1 SGHRS, CDR2 YFSETQ. The CDR3 spells CASSLGDEKLFF. For the CDR3, the DNA is TGCGCCAGCAGCTTGGGCGATGAAAAACTGTTTTTT. Together with reference TRBV5-1 and TRBJ1-4, the CDR3 gives the full variable domain: KAGVTQTPRYLIKTRGQQVTLSCSPISGHRSVSWYQQTPGQGLQFLFEYFSETQRNKGNFPGRFSGRQFSNSRSEMNVSTLELGDSALYLCASSLGDEKLFFGSGTQLSVL.

This chain joins TRBV4-1 and TRBJ1-1; possible D gene TRBD1, 5 bases. V was clipped by 4 bases and J by 1 base, with 7 bases between them. Germline V gene data show CDR1 as MGHRA and CDR2 as YSYEKL. CDR3 length equals 13 residues. The CDR3 protein is CASSLGGNTEAFF. Here the CDR3 DNA reads TGCGCCAGCAGCCTGGGGGGGAACACTGAAGCTTTCTTT.

The chain couples TRBV28 to TRBJ1-4; TRBD1 is a possible D gene (6 bases). In germline, CDR1 is MDHEN, CDR2 SYDVKM. The CDR3 spans 16 residues. Trimming cost V 3 bases and J 7 bases, with 18 bases left between them. CDR3 sequence reads: CASSLLQGRRIEKLFF. The CDR3 DNA sequence: TGTGCCAGCAGTTTGCTCCAGGGGCGAAGAATTGAAAAACTGTTTTTT. The whole variable domain, filled in from reference TRBV28 and TRBJ1-4, reads DVKVTQSSRYLVKRTGEKVFLECVQDMDHENMFWYRQDPGLGLRLIYFSYDVKMKEKGDIPEGYSVSREKKERFSLILESASTNQTSMYLCASSLLQGRRIEKLFFGSGTQLSVL.

This clone was counted between two and nine times. The V call is TRBV7-9, the J call TRBJ2-7; maybe TRBD1 (6 bases). Germline lookup yields CDR1 SEHNR and CDR2 FQNEAQ (reference sequence). The V end lost 1 base, the J end lost 3 bases, and 10 bases lay between the germline ends. The CDR3 has 14 residues. DNA of the CDR3: TGTGCCAGCAGCTTAGATACAGGGAACTACGAGCAGTACTTC. Protein: CASSLDTGNYEQYF.

CDR3 region: CASSALGRGGPDTQYF. The DNA of the CDR3 is TGTGCCAGCAGCGCCCTTGGGCGGGGGGGCCCAGATACGCAGTATTTT. The chain employs TRBV9 and TRBJ2-3, with 9 bases aligning to TRBD2. This CDR3 spans 16 amino acids. V trimming: 3 bases; J trimming: 4 bases; junction bases outside the gene matches: 9. Germline CDR1 is SGDLS and CDR2 is YYNGEE.

The CDR3 sequence: CASSLAGVETQYF. The CDR3 nucleotides are TGTGCCAGCAGCTTAGCAGGGGTGGAGACCCAGTACTTC. The V and J genes are TRBV7-2 and TRBJ2-5; the D gene is possibly TRBD1 (5 bases). Trimming removed 0 bases at V and 5 bases at J, with 7 bases between. Germline V gene sequence: CDR1 SGHTA, CDR2 FQGNSA. CDR3 size: 13 residues.

The rearrangement uses TRBV5-1 and TRBJ1-2, with D perhaps matching TRBD1 (5 bases). The CDR3 contains 15 residues. V lost 0 bases and J 6 bases, leaving 15 bases between the germline ends. Germline-derived CDR1 and CDR2 are SGHRS and YFSETQ. The CDR3 sequence: CASSLGRGTVNGYTF. CDR3 nucleotide sequence: TGCGCCAGCAGCTTGGGTCGGGGGACTGTAAATGGCTACACCTTC.

This clone appeared a single time. This rearrangement joins TRBV4-1 to TRBJ2-3; 12 bases are a match to TRBD2. The CDR3 covers 15 residues. Trimming cost V 0 bases and J 11 bases; bases outside gene matches: 6. The germline CDR1 and CDR2 sequences are MGHRA and YSYEKL. The CDR3 sequence: CASSQDPSGGALQYF. In DNA form, the CDR3 reads TGCGCCAGCAGCCAAGACCCTAGCGGGGGGGCCCTGCAGTATTTT.

The rearrangement links TRBV7-9 to TRBJ2-3; 7 bases are shared with TRBD1. In germline, CDR1 is SEHNR, CDR2 FQNEAQ (reference sequence). Trimming removed 5 bases from V and 5 bases from J; junction bases left unmatched: 4. The CDR3 runs 13 residues. The CDR3 nucleotides read TGTGCCAGCAGCCGGGGACAGAAAGATACGCAGTATTTT. It yields the protein CASSRGQKDTQYF.

In this sample, this clone turned up once. The chain combines TRBV5-1 with TRBJ2-7, with D perhaps matching TRBD1 (6 bases). V lost 1 base and J lost 3, with 23 bases in between. The CDR3 consists of 18 residues. Germline V gene data show CDR1 as SGHRS and CDR2 as YFSETQ. CDR3 coding DNA: TGCGCCAGCAGCTTGTGGGGGCGAGGCAGGGGATGGGGCTACGAGCAGTACTTC. Amino acids: CASSLWGRGRGWGYEQYF.

The chain links TRBV9 to TRBJ2-7, with D perhaps matching TRBD1 (6 bases). The V gene's germline CDR1 is SGDLS and CDR2 YYNGEE. V lost 3 bases, J lost 6 bases, and 16 bases lay in between. The CDR3 is 14 amino acids. The CDR3 is CASSARQDPSEQYF. The CDR3 region has the DNA TGTGCCAGCAGCGCTCGACAGGACCCTAGCGAGCAGTACTTC.

This rearrangement joins TRBV15 to TRBJ1-6; the D gene is possibly TRBD1 (6 bases). The ends were cut back, 1 base at V and 7 bases at J, with 17 bases in the middle. In germline, CDR1 is LNHNV, CDR2 YYDKDF (reference sequence). The CDR3 covers 17 residues. This CDR3 reads CATSRVPRGKINSPLHF. In nucleotides, the CDR3 is TGTGCCACCAGCAGAGTCCCGAGGGGGAAGATAAATTCACCCCTCCACTTT.

The genes are TRBV6-1 and TRBJ2-7; a weak D match, TRBD1 (6 bases). The CDR3 totals 13 residues. CDR1 and CDR2 from the germline V gene are MNHNS and SASEGT. Between the trimmed V and J ends, which lost 3 bases and 3 bases, there was a span of 9 bases. The CDR3 bases are TGTGCCAGCAGTGAGGGGGCAGACTACGAGCAGTACTTC. Residues: CASSEGADYEQYF.

On this clone: The junction and the germline gene differ at one end; a read error may be behind it. J is TRBJ2-3 and V is TRBV4-2; TRBD2 matches at 8 bases. The CDR3 has 16 amino acids. Germline V gene lookup returns CDR1 LGHNA and CDR2 YNFKEQ. DNA for the CDR3: TGTGCCAGCAGCAAAGACCACGGGGGGGGCACAGATACGCAGTATTTT. Its translation is CASSKDHGGGTDTQYF.